The present entry profiles one T cell receptor beta chain with its context. No antigen is known for it. The CDR3 is 15 amino acids. Germline V gene sequence: CDR1 MNHEY, CDR2 SMNVEV (reference sequence). Trimming pared 3 bases from V and 1 base from J, leaving 12 bases between. Profiled with immunoSEQ multiplex PCR; TCRdb holds only in-frame clones, not every one. The table includes around 150,000 clones, 85% to 95% detected once. The data derive from a study of T cell responses to AZD1222 COVID-19 vaccine. Overall study results and limits: The study found vaccine-associated CD4 TCRs spanning spike, dominant at 160-218 and 743-854. Repertoire sampling happened only post peak T cell response.

The chain employs TRBV27 and TRBJ1-1; no reliable D call. The sequencing here drew on peripheral blood, taken 28 days after the second AZD1222 dose. The clonotype was recovered from an adult who received the AZD1222 COVID-19 vaccine. The CDR3 DNA reads TGTGCCAGCAGTTTTTACCAGAATAAGAACACTGAAGCTTTCTTT. It is translated as CASSFYQNKNTEAFF.